This T cell receptor (beta chain) was captured by sequencing in a study of cytotoxic CD8 clonotypes in ibrutinib-treated CLL. Study details: Investigators collected response samples after a median approximately twelve months of treatment, range 6 to 36. Averaging across samples gave 255,043 productive templates and roughly 100,000 productive rearrangements.

This CDR3 spans 17 amino acids. V lost 3 bases and J lost 3; bases outside the gene matches: 5. The germline CDR1 and CDR2 sequences are SGHVS and FQNEAQ. General study findings and limits: Elevated clonality accompanied ibrutinib response, with a return toward baseline values at progression.

Points on this clone: Antigen specificity is unknown.

Clones were sequenced by immunoSEQ multiplex PCR, and TCRdb holds only the in-frame ones, with some missing. The table lists over 120,000 clones, 79% of them singletons. The input for sequencing was PBMCs, taken after 12 months of ibrutinib treatment. This sequence originates from a human donor with chronic lymphocytic leukemia. The chain carries TRBV7-8 and TRBJ2-2; TRBD1 agrees at 12 bases. The CDR3, as DNA: TGTGCCAGCAGCTTGGGACAGGGGGCGCCTGACACCGGGGAGCTGTTTTTT. Its translation is CASSLGQGAPDTGELFF.